This TCR beta chain originates from a study of shared clonotypes between healthy human individuals (dated by TCRdb to the early 2020s). The study in broad terms: A couple of women and three men aged 18 to 49 years were included in the cohort. To increase sequencing depth and limit assay-specific biases, different laboratories used diverse techniques to prepare libraries and sequence TCR repertoires. To estimate repertoire size and how much clonotype sharing occurs between individuals, the study deeply sequenced the blood TCR repertoires of several healthy adults. Each donor's leukapheresis produced roughly between roughly 0.85 and 10 billion PBMCs. For each donor, CD4 naive and CD4 memory were each given three plates, CD8 naive was given two plates, and CD8 memory was given one plate. On the study overall, not on this receptor specifically: Naive subsets generally had larger estimated clonotype richness than memory subsets did. Compared with non-shared clonotypes, the clonotypes found in all four sorted-subset donors had higher generation probabilities. Incomplete sequencing was indicated by rarefaction of sorted-subset datasets, despite the large sequencing depth. Sharing across four donors was observed for around 4.8% of naive CD4, over 3% of naive CD8, 2% to 2.5% of memory CD4, and roughly 0.43% of memory CD8 clonotypes. Based on pairwise subsampling, the degree of clonotype sharing among donors was expected to be affected by sequencing depth. The small number of donors limited the genetic and exposure-history diversity represented. Sampling was restricted to blood, and TCR repertoires in tissue are likely to differ from TCR repertoires in blood.

CD8 naive samples were obtained by positive selection for CCR7 among CD45RO-negative cells, yielding a CD45RA+CCR7+ population from which TemRA cells were excluded. The donors were healthy, HIV-negative adults who had no recently reported acute infections or vaccinations. Every donor was a Caucasian adult living in Nashville, Tennessee, USA. Blood was collected by leukapheresis, and PBMCs were isolated by Ficoll-Histopaque density gradient centrifugation and then cryopreserved in liquid nitrogen vapor phase. Analytical flow cytometry was used to check the purity and quantity of each magnetically sorted T cell population. Genomic DNA was isolated from each sorted fraction and quantified by UV absorbance on a Nanodrop 2000c. Turning to this clone: The clone's antigen remains unknown. There are no base qualities to consult, and no much larger clone falls within one base. This specimen includes other DNA sequences encoding the same CDR3.

Using the deep immunoSEQ assay, multiplex PCR amplified TCR CDR3 regions from genomic DNA. For each cell subset, the extracted genomic DNA was distributed evenly across all wells of several immunoSEQ 96-well plates, and each plate served as one replicate. For sorted subsets, 200 to 250 ng of genomic DNA, equivalent to some 33,000 T cell genomes, went into each replicate PCR. Purified libraries were measured with a Qubit 3.0 fluorometer, size-checked on a Bioanalyzer 2100, and measured again with the KAPA Library Quantification kit. Every immunoSEQ 96-well plate was sequenced on a dedicated single-read 150-cycle Illumina NextSeq 550 flow cell. From the authors' description of their analysis: Because the immunoSEQ output included only junctional sequences and no quality scores, the filtering could not be the same as the filtering used for full-length reads. To assign V/J genes and CDR3, sequences were annotated against IMGT germline references using PyIR, a Python wrapper for IgBLAST v1.9. Reads with weak V/J assignments (E-value above 1e-6), missing CDR3, stop codons, out-of-frame junctions, or ambiguous translated residues were removed. V3J clonotypes were defined as sequences sharing an identical inferred V gene, J gene, and CDR3 amino acid sequence. To compute the percentage overlap between repertoires, the number of shared unique clonotypes was divided by the size of the smaller repertoire. Three approaches were used to assess repertoire richness: RTK rarefaction, the Chao1 estimator, and Recon v2.1 estimates of unobserved clonotypes. For all TCRbeta clonotypes obtained by the gDNA method from a handful of donors, generation probabilities were computed with OLGA. As stored in TCRdb, this immuneACCESS dataset retains in-frame rearrangements with V and J assigned. A fraction of the clones does not appear; measured against another copy, unresolved V genes explain less than half of the discrepancy, and the remainder lacks a known reason. V and J calls and clone size come straight from that table; D and trimming were deduced from the DNA. For this sample there are some 2,000,000 clones; 85% to 95% appear just once. Of the sample, more than 0.95% falls within the top ten clones.

The receptor was derived from a man aged 18-30 years in good health. The sequencing sample was made of naive CD8+ T cells sorted from blood. Reading the label with the study, this specimen's cell subset or site is: CD45RA+CCR7+.

The DNA sequence reads TGTGCCAGCGGGTACTCCTACGAGCAGTACTTC. This gives the protein CASGYSYEQYF. The rearrangement joined TRBV27 to TRBJ2-7; no D gene call is confident. Inclusive of the bounding cysteine and phenylalanine, the CDR3 is 11 residues long. Only the CDR3 DNA is retained, 33 bases long and in frame from the first base. Per the germline V gene (reference sequence), MNHEY is the CDR1 and SMNVEV is the CDR2. V loses 8 bases of germline sequence and J loses 0 bases, and the interval between the two ends is 5 bases.